The 21 T cell receptor beta chains in this list originate from one sample, sequenced in a study of coeliac disease (dated by TCRdb to 2022 to 2024). Preparation of the library involved the immunoSEQ multiplex PCR assay. In its TCRdb copy, this immuneACCESS table keeps in-frame sequences only and misses some clones. Where compared with another copy, unresolved V genes explain less than half of these, and the others have no known cause. The sample table holds around 6,000 clones, of which roughly two thirds were seen once. The ten biggest clones cover roughly 9.8% of the sample. What was sequenced was lymphocytes from the gut lamina propria. The cell subset or site label on this specimen signifies: lamina propria cell (LPC) fraction of small intestinal biopsy. Receptors were obtained from a man aged 65 to 85 with active celiac disease.

As to this clone: Other nucleotide sequences from this sample produce the same CDR3. CDR3 coding DNA: TGTGCCAGCAGCTTAGTTGAAGCTACAGCTTTCTTT. Translated: CASSLVEATAFF. The V and J genes are TRBV7-8 and TRBJ1-1, with D uncertain. V was pared by 1 base and J by 10 bases, with 10 bases between. CDR1 and CDR2 (germline): SGHVS, FQNEAQ. The CDR3 consists of 12 residues. The whole variable domain, remainder taken from reference TRBV7-8 and TRBJ1-1, is GAGVSQSPRYKVAKRGQDVALRCDPISGHVSLFWYQQALGQGPEFLTYFQNEAQLDKSGLPSDRFFAERPEGSVSTLKIQRTQQEDSAVYLCASSLVEATAFFGQGTRLTVV.

The chain links TRBV19 to TRBJ2-3; D not resolved. CDR1 is LNHDA and CDR2 is SQIVND in the germline V gene (reference sequence). The CDR3 loop spans 14 amino acids. Trimming pared 3 bases from V and 9 bases from J, leaving 16 bases between. The CDR3 region has the DNA TGTGCCAGTAGTATCCCCCCCCCGGGTGGGACGCAGTATTTT. It is translated as CASSIPPPGGTQYF.

The gene calls are TRBV18 and TRBJ2-7, with D uncertain. The V gene's germline CDR1 is KGHSH and CDR2 LQKENI. The CDR3 consists of 12 residues. V was pared by 1 base and J by 4 bases, with 5 bases between. The CDR3 here is CASSPRGYEQYF. The CDR3 bases are TGTGCCAGCTCACCACGCGGTTACGAGCAGTACTTC.

The gene calls are TRBV7-9 and TRBJ2-7, with D possibly TRBD1 on 5 matching bases. This CDR3 comprises 14 residues. Germline V gives CDR1 SEHNR, CDR2 FQNEAQ (reference sequence). V was pared by 1 base and J by 11 bases, with 18 bases between. This CDR3 is CASSLDGQGAHEYF. CDR3 coding DNA: TGTGCCAGCAGCTTAGACGGACAAGGGGCCCATGAGTACTTC.

The rearrangement uses TRBV9 and TRBJ2-7; a possible D gene is TRBD2 (8 bases). The CDR3 length is 15 residues. Deletions cut 2 bases from V and 1 base from J, with 13 bases between. Per germline, CDR1 SGDLS and CDR2 YYNGEE. The CDR3 here is CASSVAGGQSYEQYF. In DNA, the CDR3 is TGTGCCAGCAGCGTGGCGGGGGGACAGTCCTACGAGCAGTACTTC.

V is TRBV5-1 and J is TRBJ2-2, with TRBD2 as a possible D gene (5 bases). In germline, CDR1 is SGHRS, CDR2 YFSETQ. CDR3 length: 15 residues. Trimming shortened V by 2 bases and J by 5 bases, and 13 bases separated the two germline ends. DNA for the CDR3: TGCGCCAGCAGCTTTGGCGGCAGCGGTACCGGGGAGCTGTTTTTT. This gives the protein CASSFGGSGTGELFF.

The CDR3 DNA sequence: TGTGCCAGCAGGAAGACAGGGAATGAAGGAAACACCATATATTTT. This encodes CASRKTGNEGNTIYF. This chain connects TRBV7-9 to TRBJ1-3, with 7 bases identical to TRBD1. The V and J ends lost 6 bases and 4 bases, in that order; junction bases with no gene match: 9. CDR3 length: 15 residues. The germline V gene has CDR1 SEHNR and CDR2 FQNEAQ (reference sequence). Full variable domain (remainder filled in from reference TRBV7-9 and TRBJ1-3): DTGVSQNPRHKITKRGQNVTFRCDPISEHNRLYWYRQTLGQGPEFLTYFQNEAQLEKSRLLSDRFSAERPKGSFSTLEIQRTEQGDSAMYLCASRKTGNEGNTIYFGEGSWLTVV.

The J gene is TRBJ1-1, the V gene TRBV27; possibly TRBD1 for D (6 bases). Deletions cut 3 bases from V and 5 bases from J, with 10 bases between. Germline CDR1 is MNHEY and CDR2 is SMNVEV (reference sequence). This CDR3 spans 13 amino acids. The CDR3 sequence: CASSFFGTTEAFF. The CDR3 coding sequence is TGTGCCAGCAGTTTTTTCGGGACAACTGAAGCTTTCTTT.

The CDR3 loop is CASRRGQGAGTGELFF. CDR3 nucleotide sequence: TGTGCCAGCAGGCGCGGACAGGGGGCGGGCACCGGGGAGCTGTTTTTT. The chain joins TRBV28 to TRBJ2-2, with TRBD1 matching 11 bases. This CDR3 comprises 16 residues. The V gene's germline CDR1 is MDHEN and CDR2 SYDVKM. The V segment lost 6 bases and the J segment 4 bases; nucleotides outside the gene matches: 7.

This clone is large (0.1 to 1%) within its sample. The rearrangement joins TRBV11-2 to TRBJ2-1; 14 bases fit TRBD2. The V gene's germline CDR1 is SGHAT and CDR2 FQNNGV. The CDR3 length is 16 residues. The V gene end was trimmed by 4 bases and the J gene end by 5 bases; junction bases not matched to a gene: 4. DNA of the CDR3: TGTGCCAGCAGCTCGTCGGGACTAGCGGGAGACAATGAGCAGTTCTTC. Amino acid sequence: CASSSSGLAGDNEQFF. Filled out from reference TRBV11-2 and TRBJ2-1, the complete variable domain reads EAGVAQSPRYKIIEKRQSVAFWCNPISGHATLYWYQQILGQGPKLLIQFQNNGVVDDSQLPKDRFSAERLKGVDSTLKIQPAKLEDSAVYLCASSSSGLAGDNEQFFGPGTRLTVL.

The genes are TRBV6-6 and TRBJ1-2; possible D gene TRBD1, 5 bases. CDR1 and CDR2 from the germline V gene are MNHNY and SVGAGI (reference sequence). This CDR3 is 13 amino acids long. V was pared by 8 bases and J by 8 bases, with 18 bases between. CDR3 residues: CASCFGDLRGYTF. DNA of the CDR3: TGTGCCAGCTGTTTCGGGGACTTGCGAGGCTACACCTTC.

This chain uses TRBV7-8 with TRBJ2-2; 10 bases agree with TRBD2. The CDR3 loop spans 15 amino acids. The germline gives CDR1 SGHVS, CDR2 FQNEAQ. The CDR3 here is CGVASGGLHTGELFF. The CDR3 coding sequence is TGTGGGGTCGCTAGCGGGGGCCTGCACACCGGGGAGCTGTTTTTT.

CDR3 sequence (DNA): TGTGCCAGCAGCGAAGTGGGGCTAGCGGGAGAACTCGAGCAGTACTTC. This encodes CASSEVGLAGELEQYF. This rearrangement joins TRBV11-2 to TRBJ2-5, with 10 nucleotides matching TRBD2. The J call may be in error: the DNA end matches TRBJ2-7 better. This CDR3 is 16 amino acids long. Per germline, CDR1 SGHAT and CDR2 FQNNGV.

CDR3 nucleotides: TGTGCCAGCAGCTTAGGTTTCAGGACAGGCCTTTACGAGCAGTACTTC. Amino acid sequence: CASSLGFRTGLYEQYF. The chain carries TRBV7-9 and TRBJ2-7; 7 bases agree with TRBD1. The junction had 10 bases not matched to a gene; V was cut back by 1 base and J by 4 bases. This CDR3 is built from 16 residues. The V gene's germline CDR1 is SEHNR and CDR2 FQNEAQ (reference sequence).

The chain is built from TRBV30 and TRBJ2-4; 7 bases agree with TRBD1. This CDR3 has 15 amino acids. In germline, CDR1 is GTSNPN, CDR2 SVGIG (reference sequence). Trimming removed 3 bases from V and 0 bases from J; junction bases left unmatched: 5. CDR3 nucleotides: TGTGCCTGGAGCGTCACAGGGGAAGCCAAAAACATTCAGTACTTC. Protein: CAWSVTGEAKNIQYF.

The V and J genes are TRBV9 and TRBJ2-2; D perhaps matches TRBD1 (6 bases). CDR1 and CDR2 from the germline V gene are SGDLS and YYNGEE. This CDR3 is 16 amino acids long. V was shortened by 4 bases and J by 0 bases, with 13 bases between the two germline ends. DNA of the CDR3: TGTGCCAGCAGCTCAACAGGGTGGGCGAACACCGGGGAGCTGTTTTTT. This sequence encodes CASSSTGWANTGELFF.

This clone was seen a handful of times. CDR3 coding DNA: TGCGCCAGCAGCTTGATGGAGGACCTCTACGAGCAGTACTTC. Amino acids: CASSLMEDLYEQYF. The rearrangement joins TRBV5-1 to TRBJ2-7; D may be TRBD2 (5 bases). The CDR3 runs to 14 residues. Germline CDR1 reads SGHRS; CDR2 reads YFSETQ. V lost 1 base to trimming and J lost 3 bases, with 11 bases between them.

A few counts support this clone. The V gene is TRBV27, the J gene TRBJ1-1, with TRBD1 matching over 7 bases. Germline V gene lookup returns CDR1 MNHEY and CDR2 SMNVEV (reference sequence). This CDR3 region has 13 residues. After removal of 5 bases from V and 10 bases from J, the junction contained 10 bases not matched to a gene. The CDR3 coding sequence is TGTGCCAGCAGTGAGGGCCCAGGGACAGTAGCTTTCTTT. Its protein product is CASSEGPGTVAFF.

This clone was recorded only once. The chain links TRBV19 to TRBJ2-2, with TRBD1 identical over 7 bases. The trim removed 4 bases at V and 4 bases at J, leaving 3 bases unmatched. The CDR3 is made up of 14 amino acids. Germline lookup yields CDR1 LNHDA and CDR2 SQIVND (reference sequence). In nucleotides, the CDR3 is TGTGCCAGTAGTAGGGCAGGGGGCACCGGGGAGCTGTTTTTT. It translates to CASSRAGGTGELFF.

The chain couples TRBV5-1 to TRBJ2-1, with D possibly being TRBD1 (6 bases). Trimming shortened V by 1 base and J by 1 base, and 6 bases separated the two germline ends. The CDR3 spans 14 residues. Germline assignment: CDR1 SGHRS and CDR2 YFSETQ. The CDR3 loop is CASSLRGSYNEQFF. As DNA, the CDR3 is TGCGCCAGCAGCTTGAGGGGGTCCTACAATGAGCAGTTCTTC.

The chain has TRBV28 and TRBJ2-7; perhaps TRBD2 as D (6 bases). In germline, CDR1 is MDHEN, CDR2 SYDVKM. This CDR3 spans 14 amino acids. Deletions cut 5 bases from V and 9 bases from J, with 20 bases between. This CDR3 reads CASSTSGTPPGQYF. The DNA for the CDR3 is TGTGCCAGCAGTACCTCCGGGACTCCTCCGGGGCAGTACTTC.